One sample yielded the 27 T cell receptor beta chains listed below, sequenced in a study of identical twins. TCRdb analysed the 5' RACE reads with MiXCR anew, one entry per CDR3 protein. The data hold 300,000 or so distinct CDR3 sequences, with around 9.7% observed a single time. The data were also submitted as part of a second study, on yellow fever vaccine responses in identical twins.

Material for sequencing was CD8+ T cells sorted from blood. The receptors here all came from a woman younger than 30 in good health.

The chain carries TRBV12-3 or TRBV12-4 and TRBJ2-4; 11 nucleotides agree with TRBD2. After removal of 4 bases from V and 0 bases from J, the junction contained 8 bases not matched to a gene. The CDR3 is made up of 18 amino acids. As DNA, the CDR3 is TGTGCCAGCAGTTCCCCTTTTGGGACTAGCGGAGCCAAAAACATTCAGTACTTC. This gives the protein CASSSPFGTSGAKNIQYF.

The rearrangement links TRBV5-1 to TRBJ2-7, with D perhaps TRBD2 (5 bases). Per the germline V gene, CDR1 is SGHRS and CDR2 is YFSETQ. Trimming shortened V by 4 bases and J by 5 bases, and 13 bases separated the two germline ends. The CDR3 sequence is 13 residues long. CDR3 amino acids: CASSPRPGNEQYF. The CDR3 nucleotides read TGCGCCAGCAGCCCTCGGCCGGGGAACGAGCAGTACTTC.

The rearrangement joins TRBV5-6 to TRBJ2-1; D call uncertain. V shed 0 bases and J shed 0 bases, with 16 bases lying between them. CDR1 and CDR2 from the germline V gene are SGHDT and YYEEEE. The CDR3 covers 18 residues. This CDR3 reads CASSLALAGLSSYNEQFF. As DNA, the CDR3 is TGTGCCAGCAGCTTGGCCTTGGCAGGCCTGAGCTCCTACAATGAGCAGTTCTTC. The full variable domain, rest sourced from reference TRBV5-6 and TRBJ2-1, is DAGVTQSPTHLIKTRGQQVTLRCSPKSGHDTVSWYQQALGQGPQFIFQYYEEEERQRGNFPDRFSGHQFPNYSSELNVNALLLGDSALYLCASSLALAGLSSYNEQFFGPGTRLTVL.

This clonotype has a count of ten or more. The V and J genes are TRBV20-1 and TRBJ1-4; 8 bases line up with TRBD1. The germline CDR1 and CDR2 sequences are DFQATT and SNEGSKA (reference sequence). The length of the CDR3 is 14 residues. V trimming: 5 bases; J trimming: 6 bases; junction bases outside the gene matches: 8. CDR3 loop: CSARTGTQDEKLFF. The CDR3 DNA is TGCAGTGCTCGGACAGGGACGCAGGATGAAAAACTGTTTTTT.

Ten or more counts support this clonotype. The V call is TRBV6-2 or TRBV6-3, the J call TRBJ2-7; 9 bases match TRBD1. CDR3 length: 17 amino acids. Trimming removed 2 bases from V and 1 base from J; junction bases left unmatched: 9. Germline V gives CDR1 MNHEY, CDR2 SVGEGT. CDR3 sequence: CASSYASWDRESYEQYF. CDR3 DNA sequence: TGTGCCAGCAGTTACGCCTCTTGGGACAGGGAATCCTACGAGCAGTACTTC.

The chain links TRBV20-1 to TRBJ2-3, with no clear D. The germline V and J ends were trimmed by 0 bases and 0 bases, with 13 bases remaining between them. CDR3 length: 16 amino acids. Per germline, CDR1 DFQATT and CDR2 SNEGSKA (reference sequence). The CDR3 region has the DNA TGCAGTGCTAGAGATGGGCTTGCGGAGAGCACAGATACGCAGTATTTT. Its translation is CSARDGLAESTDTQYF.

The chain combines TRBV7-9 with TRBJ2-2, with 9 nucleotides matching TRBD1. Germline V CDR1 and CDR2: SEHNR, FQNEAQ (reference sequence). The CDR3 contains 17 residues. After removal of 7 bases from V and 4 bases from J, the junction contained 13 bases not matched to a gene. CDR3: CASKEPGQGGSTGELFF. CDR3 nucleotide sequence: TGTGCCAGCAAAGAACCGGGACAGGGAGGCAGCACCGGGGAGCTGTTTTTT.

This clonotype was detected many times. The rearrangement joins TRBV28 to TRBJ2-3; D unclear. Trimming shortened V by 7 bases and J by 0 bases, and 8 bases separated the two germline ends. The germline V gene has CDR1 MDHEN and CDR2 SYDVKM. The CDR3 spans 13 residues. Here the CDR3 reads CASIRRSTDTQYF. For the CDR3, the DNA is TGTGCCAGCATCCGTCGTAGCACAGATACGCAGTATTTT.

This clonotype appeared many times. The chain carries TRBV2 and TRBJ2-5; 8 bases line up with TRBD2. With V trimmed by 7 bases and J by 2 bases, 3 bases remained unmatched. Germline V gene data show CDR1 as SNHLY and CDR2 as FYNNEI. The CDR3 covers 13 residues. The chain's CDR3 is CASIAGGQETQYF. The CDR3 DNA follows: TGTGCCAGCATTGCGGGAGGACAAGAGACCCAGTACTTC. The complete variable domain, with remaining parts taken from reference TRBV2 and TRBJ2-5, reads EPEVTQTPSHQVTQMGQEVILRCVPISNHLYFYWYRQILGQKVEFLVSFYNNEISEKSEIFDDQFSVERPDGSNFTLKIRSTKLEDSAMYFCASIAGGQETQYFGPGTRLLVL.

This clonotype has more than one count but fewer than ten. The rearrangement uses TRBV5-8 and TRBJ2-7; no firm D call. V was trimmed by 4 bases and J by 8 bases, leaving 7 bases between them. CDR1 and CDR2 (germline): SGHTS, YDEGEE. The CDR3 loop spans 10 amino acids. CDR3 coding DNA: TGTGCCAGCAGCCCCTGGAAGCAGTACTTC. Encoded protein: CASSPWKQYF.

The V call is TRBV6-2 or TRBV6-3, the J call TRBJ2-7, with 9 bases identical to TRBD2. The CDR3 totals 18 residues. The V gene's germline CDR1 is MNHEY and CDR2 SVGEGT. The J segment lost 3 bases and the V segment lost 0 bases, leaving 12 bases of the junction unmatched. The CDR3 protein is CASSYSETSGLLLYEQYF. The CDR3 nucleotides read TGTGCCAGCAGTTACTCGGAGACTAGCGGTCTCCTTCTCTACGAGCAGTACTTC.

This clonotype was detected only a few times. This chain uses TRBV30 with TRBJ2-2; D perhaps matches TRBD1 (5 bases). Trimming took 3 bases from V and 5 from J, leaving 7 bases between them. This CDR3 is 12 amino acids long. CDR1 GTSNPN and CDR2 SVGIG come from the germline V gene (reference sequence). The CDR3 loop reads CAWSAGTGELFF. DNA for the CDR3: TGTGCCTGGAGCGCAGGGACCGGGGAGCTGTTTTTT.

This clonotype was observed at least ten times. This chain joins TRBV6-5 and TRBJ1-2; D may be TRBD1 (6 bases). From germline, CDR1 is MNHEY and CDR2 SVGAGI. This CDR3 is built from 14 residues. Deletions cut 5 bases from V and 8 bases from J, with 18 bases between. CDR3 residues: CASSQGSLQGGYTF. Here the CDR3 DNA reads TGTGCCAGCAGTCAAGGGTCTCTCCAGGGGGGCTACACCTTC.

This clonotype appeared many times. The J gene is TRBJ2-3, the V gene TRBV9; 10 bases line up with TRBD2. Germline V CDR1 and CDR2: SGDLS, YYNGEE. After removal of 0 bases from V and 2 bases from J, the junction contained 9 bases not matched to a gene. The CDR3 covers 18 residues. The chain's CDR3 is CASSVVPSGGLATDTQYF. CDR3 nucleotides: TGTGCCAGCAGCGTAGTCCCTAGCGGGGGTCTCGCCACAGATACGCAGTATTTT.

This clonotype has a count of ten or more. The genes are TRBV11-2 and TRBJ2-3; 7 nucleotides agree with TRBD1. The junction had 9 bases not matched to a gene; V was cut back by 5 bases and J by 4 bases. Per germline, CDR1 SGHAT and CDR2 FQNNGV. The CDR3 extends over 15 amino acids. The CDR3 loop is CASSRTGEFPDTQYF. The DNA for the CDR3 is TGTGCCAGCAGCCGAACAGGGGAGTTCCCAGATACGCAGTATTTT.

CDR3 nucleotide sequence: TGTGCCAGCAGTGAAGGGACAGGGGGGAGCACAGATACGCAGTATTTT. This gives the protein CASSEGTGGSTDTQYF. V gene TRBV6-4 combines with J gene TRBJ2-3; TRBD1 matches 11 bases. CDR3 length: 16 amino acids. V lost 3 bases to trimming and J lost 0 bases; unmatched junction nucleotides: 2. Germline values: CDR1 MRHNA, CDR2 SNTAGT.

This clonotype has a count of ten or more. The J gene is TRBJ1-2, the V gene TRBV20-1; tentatively, D is TRBD1 (6 bases). Trimming stripped 6 bases from V and 1 base from J, with 12 bases between. The germline gives CDR1 DFQATT, CDR2 SNEGSKA (reference sequence). CDR3 length: 13 residues. The CDR3, as DNA: TGCAGTGCAAATACACAGGGTAACTATGGCTACACCTTC. Protein: CSANTQGNYGYTF.

V gene TRBV28 combines with J gene TRBJ1-2; the match to TRBD1 covers 7 bases. Per germline, CDR1 MDHEN and CDR2 SYDVKM. With 5 bases clipped from V and 8 bases from J, the junction kept 5 bases outside the gene matches. CDR3 length: 12 residues. CDR3 sequence (DNA): TGTGCCAGCAGTGAGACAGGGCCGGGCTACACCTTC. Protein product: CASSETGPGYTF.

This clonotype was detected a few times. The rearrangement links TRBV6-2 or TRBV6-3 to TRBJ2-1; 11 nucleotides match TRBD2. The CDR3 length is 14 residues. CDR1 is MNHEY, CDR2 SVGEGT, per germline. The V gene end was trimmed by 8 bases and the J gene end by 1 base; junction bases not matched to a gene: 1. The CDR3 here is CASGTSGSYNEQFF. Written as DNA, the CDR3 is TGTGCCAGCGGGACTAGCGGTTCCTACAATGAGCAGTTCTTC.

This clonotype was counted ten times or more. This chain links TRBV6-2 or TRBV6-3 with TRBJ2-1; D is uncertain. Germline values: CDR1 MNHEY, CDR2 SVGEGT. The CDR3 has 13 amino acids. The V and J ends lost 2 bases and 6 bases respectively, with 8 bases between them. CDR3 nucleotides: TGTGCCAGCAGTTACAGTACGTTCAATGAGCAGTTCTTC. Translated, it gives CASSYSTFNEQFF.

This clonotype was counted at least ten times. The V call is TRBV11-2, the J call TRBJ2-7, with D unclear. V was clipped by 2 bases and J by 2 bases, with 10 bases between them. The germline V gene has CDR1 SGHAT and CDR2 FQNNGV. This CDR3 is built from 14 residues. In nucleotides, the CDR3 is TGTGCCAGCAGCTTAATCCCCACAACCTACGAGCAGTACTTC. It is translated as CASSLIPTTYEQYF.

The sample holds many counts of this clonotype. This rearrangement joins TRBV7-2 to TRBJ2-7, with 7 bases fitting TRBD2. V was clipped by 3 bases and J by 1 base; unmatched bases: 3. This CDR3 has 14 amino acids. Germline-derived CDR1 and CDR2 are SGHTA and FQGNSA. CDR3 coding DNA: TGTGCCAGCAGCTTCGTGGGAGGGTCCTACGAGCAGTACTTC. Translated, it gives CASSFVGGSYEQYF.

This clonotype appeared many times. The V and J genes are TRBV4-1 and TRBJ1-6; TRBD1 matches 8 bases. The CDR3 is 17 amino acids. Trimming cost V 5 bases and J 0 bases; bases outside gene matches: 6. CDR1 MGHRA and CDR2 YSYEKL come from the germline V gene. The CDR3 sequence: CASSLWTGSSYNSPLHF. DNA of the CDR3: TGCGCCAGCAGCTTATGGACAGGGAGCTCCTATAATTCACCCCTCCACTTT.

This clonotype was observed a few times. The V call is TRBV12-1, the J call TRBJ2-1; the table gives TRBD2 as D, unverified against the DNA. TRBV12-1 is classified as a pseudogene. The CDR3 covers 15 residues. The CDR3 sequence: CASRRGEREGLEQFF. The CDR3 DNA follows: TGTGCCAGCAGAAGAGGGGAGCGGGAGGGTCTTGAGCAGTTCTTC.

The chain couples TRBV2 to TRBJ2-2; TRBD2 matches at 11 bases. Unmatched junction bases numbered 12, after V lost 11 bases and J lost 4 bases. This CDR3 spans 16 amino acids. Looked up from germline, CDR1 is SNHLY and CDR2 is FYNNEI. The CDR3 coding sequence is TGTGCCGGGAGGAGTTTACTAGCGGGAGCCACCGGGGAGCTGTTTTTT. It translates to CAGRSLLAGATGELFF.

This clonotype was observed at least ten times. The CDR3 DNA is TGTGCCAGCAGCTATGGATTCGATGCTGAGCAGTTCTTC. Translation gives CASSYGFDAEQFF. The rearrangement uses TRBV6-5 and TRBJ2-1; D is unresolved. CDR1 is MNHEY and CDR2 is SVGAGI in the germline V gene. Trimming removed 6 bases at V and 9 bases at J, with 15 bases between. There are 13 residues in the CDR3.

This clonotype turned up a few times. The chain employs TRBV7-9 and TRBJ2-1; 8 nucleotides match TRBD2. V lost 5 bases to trimming and J lost 8 bases; unmatched junction nucleotides: 14. This CDR3 spans 16 amino acids. Germline assignment: CDR1 SEHNR and CDR2 FQNEAQ (reference sequence). The CDR3 DNA reads as TGTGCCAGCAGCCCGTTCCTGGGTAGCGGGATCGATGAGCAGTTCTTC. Translating it yields CASSPFLGSGIDEQFF.